This T cell receptor (beta chain) comes out of a study of cytomegalovirus exposure and HLA in healthy donors. V was trimmed by 4 bases and J by 6 bases, leaving 11 bases between them. The CDR3 runs 13 residues. Per germline, CDR1 SGHDT and CDR2 YYEEEE. The primer mix had 60 Vbeta and 13 Jbeta primers. Repertoires were generated with immunoSEQ multiplex PCR, while TCRdb's copy carries only in-frame clones and drops some. The sample table sets out about 130,000 clones. The sample consisted of PBMCs. The rearrangement joins TRBV5-6 to TRBJ2-4; a weak D match, TRBD2 (6 bases). The sequence was obtained from a woman aged 40 to 55 in good health and CMV-seropositive. The CDR3 reads CASSLVGGNIQYF. DNA of the CDR3: TGTGCCAGCAGCCTTGTGGGGGGAAACATTCAGTACTTC.